These 10 T cell receptor beta chains originate from one sample sequenced in a study of cytomegalovirus exposure and HLA in healthy donors. The PCR ran on 60 Vbeta and 13 Jbeta primers. The data were produced by immunoSEQ multiplex PCR, yet TCRdb's version contains in-frame clones alone and is incomplete. This table has roughly 100,000 clones, 75% to 80% appearing once. Sequencing was performed on PBMCs. The receptors originated from a man aged 55 to 69 in good health and CMV-seropositive.

To note about this clone: This sample includes further DNA sequences coding for the same CDR3. The chain is built from TRBV19 and TRBJ1-5; TRBD1 aligns across 8 bases. The CDR3 covers 15 residues. Germline CDR1 LNHDA, CDR2 SQIVND (reference sequence). Losses at the gene ends were 1 base for V and 4 bases for J; bases not matched to a gene: 3. CDR3 loop: CASSIGDRGNQPQHF. For the CDR3, the DNA is TGTGCCAGTAGTATAGGTGACAGGGGAAATCAGCCCCAGCATTTT.

The J gene is TRBJ1-4, the V gene TRBV23-1; D ambiguous. TRBV23-1 is designated an ORF whose function remains uncertain. The ends were cut back, 2 bases at V and 4 bases at J, with 11 bases in the middle. This CDR3 contains 15 residues. The CDR3 nucleotides are TGCGCCAGCAGTCAAAGGGAGTGGGGTAATGAAAAACTGTTTTTT. It yields the protein CASSQREWGNEKLFF.

The V gene is TRBV7-3, the J gene TRBJ2-3; the match to TRBD2 covers 9 bases. Germline V gives CDR1 SGHTA, CDR2 FQGTGA. V lost 5 bases, J lost 6 bases, and 6 bases stayed unmatched. The CDR3 totals 14 residues. CDR3 region: CASSVRGGLDTQYF. CDR3 nucleotide sequence: TGTGCCAGCAGCGTGCGGGGGGGCCTGGATACGCAGTATTTT. The variable domain in full, with the rest retrieved from reference TRBV7-3 and TRBJ2-3, is GAGVSQTPSNKVTEKGKYVELRCDPISGHTALYWYRQSLGQGPEFLIYFQGTGAADDSGLPNDRFFAVRPEGSVSTLKIQRTERGDSAVYLCASSVRGGLDTQYFGPGTRLTVL.

The chain links TRBV7-9 to TRBJ1-6, with D possibly matching TRBD1 (5 bases). Trimming pared 3 bases from V and 2 bases from J, leaving 8 bases between. The germline gives CDR1 SEHNR, CDR2 FQNEAQ (reference sequence). The CDR3 loop spans 15 amino acids. CDR3: CASSLTAAYNSPLHF. As DNA, the CDR3 is TGTGCCAGCAGCTTGACAGCTGCCTATAATTCACCCCTCCACTTT.

A remark on this clone: The junction does not match germline at one end; this may be a read error. The V and J genes are TRBV7-9 and TRBJ1-1; TRBD1 matches at 7 bases. Germline CDR1 and CDR2: SEHNR and FQNEAQ (reference sequence). This CDR3 is built from 16 residues. CDR3 residues: CSSSLAEGAVNTEAFF. The CDR3 DNA reads TGTTCCAGCAGCTTAGCGGAGGGGGCGGTTAACACTGAAGCTTTCTTT. Looking up the rest from reference TRBV7-9 and TRBJ1-1 gives the full variable domain: DTGVSQNPRHKITKRGQNVTFRCDPISEHNRLYWYRQTLGQGPEFLTYFQNEAQLEKSRLLSDRFSAERPKGSFSTLEIQRTEQGDSAMYLCSSSLAEGAVNTEAFFGQGTRLTVV.

This clone was picked up a small number of times. This chain joins TRBV5-1 and TRBJ2-2, with TRBD1 identical over 7 bases. The length of the CDR3 is 13 residues. V lost 4 bases, J lost 5 bases, and 2 bases stayed unmatched. The germline gives CDR1 SGHRS, CDR2 YFSETQ. CDR3 sequence: CASSEGQTGELFF. In DNA, the CDR3 is TGCGCCAGCAGCGAGGGACAGACCGGGGAGCTGTTTTTT.

The chain is built from TRBV11-2 and TRBJ2-5; tentative D call: TRBD1 (8 bases). The end of the DNA fits TRBJ2-7 better, so the J call may be wrong. The germline CDR1 and CDR2 sequences are SGHAT and FQNNGV. This CDR3 contains 14 residues. The CDR3 coding sequence is TGTGCCAGCAGCTTCAACAGGGGGGGTCACGAGCAGTACTTC. Protein product: CASSFNRGGHEQYF.

This chain links TRBV19 with TRBJ1-1; 9 nucleotides match TRBD1. The V and J ends lost 6 bases and 5 bases, in that order; junction bases with no gene match: 7. CDR1 and CDR2 from the germline V gene are LNHDA and SQIVND (reference sequence). The CDR3 runs 14 residues. The CDR3 here is CASSRGQGFTEAFF. Here the CDR3 DNA reads TGTGCCAGTAGCAGGGGACAGGGATTTACTGAAGCTTTCTTT. Looking up the rest from reference TRBV19 and TRBJ1-1 gives the full variable domain: DGGITQSPKYLFRKEGQNVTLSCEQNLNHDAMYWYRQDPGQGLRLIYYSQIVNDFQKGDIAEGYSVSREKKESFPLTVTSAQKNPTAFYLCASSRGQGFTEAFFGQGTRLTVV.

J is TRBJ2-3 and V is TRBV4-2; a weak D match, TRBD2 (6 bases). Germline-derived CDR1 and CDR2 are LGHNA and YNFKEQ. With 3 bases removed from V and 5 bases from J, the gap between germline ends came to 9 bases. The length of the CDR3 is 13 residues. The CDR3, as DNA: TGTGCCAGCAGCCATGGGGGGAGAGATACGCAGTATTTT. Its protein is CASSHGGRDTQYF.

The chain links TRBV29-1 to TRBJ1-1; 11 bases match TRBD1. CDR1 is SQVTM, CDR2 ANQGSEA, per germline. After removal of 4 bases from V and 5 bases from J, the junction contained 0 bases not matched to a gene. There are 12 residues in the CDR3. CDR3 in DNA: TGCAGCGTTGGGGACAGGGGGACTGAAGCTTTCTTT. Its protein is CSVGDRGTEAFF. Full variable domain (missing parts from reference TRBV29-1 and TRBJ1-1): SAVISQKPSRDICQRGTSLTIQCQVDSQVTMMFWYRQQPGQSLTLIATANQGSEATYESGFVIDKFPISRPNLTFSTLTVSNMSPEDSSIYLCSVGDRGTEAFFGQGTRLTVV.